The next 18 T cell receptor beta chains were all read from a single sample in a study of shared clonotypes between healthy human individuals (TCRdb year 2020). CD8 naive samples were CD45RO-negative cells positively selected for CCR7, giving a CD45RA+CCR7+ population that excluded TemRA cells. The protocol used for the library was the immunoSEQ multiplex PCR assay. TCRdb holds this immuneACCESS table with in-frame rearrangements only. Some clones are missing; in checked studies, unresolved V genes explain under half, and the rest has no known cause. Recorded for this sample are about 2,100,000 clones; just over 90% of them occurred a single time. The top ten clonotypes cover under 2% of the sample. The source material was naive CD8+ T cells from PBMCs. The sample's cell subset or site label is to be understood as: CD45RA+CCR7+. All receptors derive from a man aged 18 to 30 in good health. Some clones in this sample may be carry-over from other donors' samples.

Concerning this clone itself: The same CDR3 also results from other DNA sequences found in this sample. The chain carries TRBV28 and TRBJ2-7; 7 positions match TRBD2. J was trimmed by 3 bases and V by 4 bases; bases with no gene match: 3. This CDR3 region has 13 residues. CDR1 and CDR2 (germline): MDHEN, SYDVKM. CDR3 bases: TGTGCCAGCAGTTGGGGGAGGGGCTACGAGCAGTACTTC. It encodes CASSWGRGYEQYF.

V and J are TRBV5-6 and TRBJ2-1; D is uncertain. The CDR3 runs to 16 residues. Per the germline V gene, CDR1 is SGHDT and CDR2 is YYEEEE. Trimming took 4 bases from V and 1 from J, leaving 15 bases between them. The CDR3 reads CASSTDLERSYNEQFF. For the CDR3, the DNA is TGTGCCAGCAGCACCGATTTAGAGCGTTCCTACAATGAGCAGTTCTTC. The full variable domain, rest sourced from reference TRBV5-6 and TRBJ2-1, is DAGVTQSPTHLIKTRGQQVTLRCSPKSGHDTVSWYQQALGQGPQFIFQYYEEEERQRGNFPDRFSGHQFPNYSSELNVNALLLGDSALYLCASSTDLERSYNEQFFGPGTRLTVL.

The gene calls are TRBV4-1 and TRBJ1-1; D possibly corresponds to TRBD1 (6 bases). Germline V gene lookup returns CDR1 MGHRA and CDR2 YSYEKL. This CDR3 comprises 15 residues. Trimming cost V 3 bases and J 4 bases, with 15 bases left between them. CDR3 DNA: TGCGCCAGCAGCCACCCGGCGGAGGGGGTCACTGAAGCTTTCTTT. Amino acid sequence: CASSHPAEGVTEAFF.

This sequence joins TRBV28 and TRBJ2-7, with D perhaps TRBD2 (5 bases). The V end was cut by 10 bases, the J end by 6 bases, with 16 bases between. This CDR3 region has 12 residues. The germline CDR1 and CDR2 sequences are MDHEN and SYDVKM. The CDR3 sequence: CAIQRPSLEQYF. For the CDR3, the DNA is TGTGCCATACAGCGGCCCTCTCTCGAGCAGTACTTC.

The CDR3, as DNA: TGTGCCAGCAGTGTATTCCCGGGGACAGCCTACGAGCAGTACTTC. It is translated as CASSVFPGTAYEQYF. This rearrangement joins TRBV27 to TRBJ2-7; 7 bases line up with TRBD1. CDR1 and CDR2 from the germline V gene are MNHEY and SMNVEV (reference sequence). The CDR3 has 15 residues. V dropped 5 bases and J dropped 2; count of bases not matched to a gene: 9.

As for this clone: Other DNA sequences in this sample translate to the same CDR3. The V call is TRBV6-5, the J call TRBJ2-2; 7 nucleotides agree with TRBD1. This CDR3 is 16 amino acids long. The V gene's germline CDR1 is MNHEY and CDR2 SVGAGI. Trimming cost V 2 bases and J 5 bases; bases outside gene matches: 8. This chain's CDR3 is CASSYATGVGTGELFF. DNA of the CDR3: TGTGCCAGCAGTTACGCAACAGGGGTTGGGACCGGGGAGCTGTTTTTT.

A note on this clone: Other nucleotide sequences from this sample produce the same CDR3. This chain links TRBV9 with TRBJ2-7, with TRBD1 matching over 8 bases. With 5 bases clipped from V and 3 bases from J, the junction kept 1 base outside the gene matches. CDR1 and CDR2 from the germline V gene are SGDLS and YYNGEE. CDR3 size: 12 residues. In DNA form, the CDR3 reads TGTGCCAGCAGAGGGACAGGCTACGAGCAGTACTTC. Amino acids: CASRGTGYEQYF. The full variable domain, completed using reference TRBV9 and TRBJ2-7, is DSGVTQTPKHLITATGQRVTLRCSPRSGDLSVYWYQQSLDQGLQFLIQYYNGEERAKGNILERFSAQQFPDLHSELNLSSLELGDSALYFCASRGTGYEQYFGPGTRLTVT.

The V and J genes are TRBV6-5 and TRBJ1-1; weak D call: TRBD1 (6 bases). Germline V gene sequence: CDR1 MNHEY, CDR2 SVGAGI. Trimming took 5 bases from V and 7 from J, leaving 11 bases between them. The CDR3 spans 12 residues. The CDR3 region is CASSPSGVEAFF. The CDR3 DNA follows: TGTGCCAGCAGTCCGTCAGGGGTTGAAGCTTTCTTT.

This chain links TRBV19 with TRBJ2-3; 7 bases agree with TRBD2. Germline CDR1 reads LNHDA; CDR2 reads SQIVND (reference sequence). V was pared by 3 bases and J by 4 bases, with 7 bases of the junction left unmatched. CDR3 size: 15 residues. The DNA for the CDR3 is TGTGCCAGTAGTATTGGGGGAGGGCCCTCAGATACGCAGTATTTT. Translated, it gives CASSIGGGPSDTQYF.

DNA for the CDR3: TGTGCCACCAGCAGAGGATACGTCGGGGGCACAGATACGCAGTATTTT. The encoded protein is CATSRGYVGGTDTQYF. The rearrangement links TRBV15 to TRBJ2-3, with D maybe TRBD2 (5 bases). CDR1 and CDR2 from the germline V gene are LNHNV and YYDKDF (reference sequence). CDR3 length: 16 residues. V was clipped by 1 base and J by 1 base, with 12 bases between them. Together with reference TRBV15 and TRBJ2-3, the CDR3 gives the full variable domain: DAMVIQNPRYQVTQFGKPVTLSCSQTLNHNVMYWYQQKSSQAPKLLFHYYDKDFNNEADTPDNFQSRRPNTSFCFLDIRSPGLGDTAMYLCATSRGYVGGTDTQYFGPGTRLTVL.

This clone came up once. The chain links TRBV15 to TRBJ2-1; no definite D call. The V end lost 1 base, the J end lost 3 bases, and 10 bases lay between the germline ends. Germline CDR1 and CDR2: LNHNV and YYDKDF (reference sequence). The CDR3 loop spans 15 amino acids. CDR3 coding DNA: TGTGCCACCAGCAGAGGCCGGACGGGCTACAATGAGCAGTTCTTC. Protein sequence: CATSRGRTGYNEQFF.

In DNA, the CDR3 is TGTGCCACAAACGGTAGGGGGGGCTGGACTGAAGCTTTCTTT. Protein product: CATNGRGGWTEAFF. This chain connects TRBV19 to TRBJ1-1; tentatively, D is TRBD1 (6 bases). The CDR3 covers 14 residues. Germline V gene data show CDR1 as LNHDA and CDR2 as SQIVND (reference sequence). V was trimmed by 10 bases and J by 5 bases, leaving 20 bases between them.

The chain recombines TRBV6-5 with TRBJ1-5, with D unclear. Germline V gene data show CDR1 as MNHEY and CDR2 as SVGAGI. The CDR3 contains 13 residues. With 3 bases removed from V and 0 bases from J, the gap between germline ends came to 3 bases. The DNA for the CDR3 is TGTGCCAGCAGTTATACTAGCAATCAGCCCCAGCATTTT. Residues: CASSYTSNQPQHF.

This chain links TRBV7-9 with TRBJ2-7; perhaps D is TRBD1 or TRBD2 (5 bases each). The CDR3 is made up of 13 amino acids. Germline V lookup: CDR1 SEHNR, CDR2 FQNEAQ (reference sequence). Between the trimmed V and J ends, which lost 5 bases and 2 bases, there was a span of 10 bases. Here the CDR3 reads CASSDGTAYEQYF. The DNA for the CDR3 is TGTGCCAGCAGCGACGGGACGGCCTACGAGCAGTACTTC.

The J gene is TRBJ2-7, the V gene TRBV27; D call uncertain. The length of the CDR3 is 13 residues. CDR1 and CDR2 (germline): MNHEY, SMNVEV (reference sequence). Trimming took off 7 bases at V and 1 base at J, with 11 bases between the two ends. In DNA form, the CDR3 reads TGTGCCAGCATGCCAGCTAATTCCTACGAGCAGTACTTC. This sequence encodes CASMPANSYEQYF.

The rearrangement joins TRBV9 to TRBJ1-2, with D perhaps matching TRBD1 (5 bases). The germline CDR1 and CDR2 sequences are SGDLS and YYNGEE. CDR3 length equals 15 residues. The V end lost 4 bases, the J end lost 4 bases, and 17 bases lay between the germline ends. The CDR3 is CASSPLRGGGYGYTF. Written as DNA, the CDR3 is TGTGCCAGCAGCCCCCTCCGGGGGGGTGGCTATGGCTACACCTTC.

V and J are TRBV7-6 and TRBJ1-1, with unresolved D. V lost 3 bases to trimming and J lost 1 base, with 12 bases between them. The germline V gene has CDR1 SGHVS and CDR2 FNYEAQ. The CDR3 is made up of 15 amino acids. CDR3 region: CASSLEWGANTEAFF. Written as DNA, the CDR3 is TGTGCCAGCAGCTTGGAATGGGGAGCGAACACTGAAGCTTTCTTT.

Of note for this clone: Other DNA sequences within the sample encode an identical CDR3. The CDR3 spells CASSASPGLAPYEQYF. The CDR3, as DNA: TGTGCCAGCAGCGCATCCCCGGGACTAGCACCCTACGAGCAGTACTTC. The chain combines TRBV9 with TRBJ2-7, with 9 bases that match TRBD2. The trim removed 3 bases at V and 2 bases at J, leaving 9 bases unmatched. Germline-derived CDR1 and CDR2 are SGDLS and YYNGEE. The CDR3 has 16 amino acids.